The following is a T cell receptor (beta chain) sequence with its context. The antigen is undetermined. One entry per CDR3 protein, called by TCRdb with MiXCR from the reads. The table lists about 920,000 distinct CDR3 sequences, roughly a third of them singletons, with under 15% in the top ten. The source of the sample is a study of T cell repertoires in cytomegalovirus infection. Turning to the study itself: In public TCR beta signatures, there were indications of both CMV infection and matching HLA type.

Germline V gene data show CDR1 as MGHRA and CDR2 as YSYEKL. V lost 0 bases and J lost 4, with 12 bases in between. This CDR3 has 15 amino acids. The genes are TRBV4-1 and TRBJ1-2, with D unresolved. The source is a human donor in good health (CMV status not recorded). Some clones in this sample may be carry-over from other donors' samples. The source was cultured CD8+ T cells from PBMCs, collected from culture after CMV antigen stimulation. The CDR3 DNA is TGCGCCAGCAGCCAAGATTGGGGTCAGTCCTATGGCTACACCTTC. Residues: CASSQDWGQSYGYTF.